This TCR beta chain is from a study of cytomegalovirus exposure and HLA in healthy donors. The study's findings and limits: Reported performance of the classifier showed diagnosis of cytomegalovirus status with high specificity and sensitivity.

Amplification used 60 Vbeta primers and 13 Jbeta primers. Authors' data handling: Later reanalysis found approximately 80 million unique TCR beta chains, 10 million to 14 million of them shared. TCRdb keeps only in-frame clones here, not all; method: immunoSEQ multiplex PCR. V and J calls and clone size are those listed in that table; D and trimming were worked out from the DNA. In the table there are approximately 180,000 clones, more than 65% of which are singletons. From germline, CDR1 is SNHLY and CDR2 FYNNEI. The CDR3 has 12 residues. V lost 7 bases, J lost 3 bases, and 10 bases lay in between. This clone has more than one count but fewer than ten. Antigen: not known.

The TCR sequence derives from a woman aged 25 to 39 in good health and CMV-seronegative. The V gene is TRBV2, the J gene TRBJ2-7; D is possibly TRBD1 (5 bases). Sample: PBMCs. The chain's CDR3 is CASIQGIYEQYF. For the CDR3, the DNA is TGTGCCAGCATCCAGGGAATCTACGAGCAGTACTTC.